The following is a T cell receptor (beta chain) sequence with its context. What it binds is not known. The data are from a study of vaccination and CD4 T cells after COVID-19. In the study overall: A CEFX pool, an HIV-1 Nef pool, or else no peptide went into the control cultures.

CDR3 size: 13 residues. Germline CDR1 and CDR2: LGHNA and YNFKEQ. Deletions cut 0 bases from V and 6 bases from J, with 6 bases between. The sample's treatment: roughly 10-day PBMC culture with coronavirus spike peptide pools or control peptides (ViraFEST assay). Researchers used the Oncomine TCR Beta short-read assay to sequence DNA from cultured CD4+ T cells. Each CDR3 protein gets one entry after TCRdb re-called the PCR reads with MiXCR. The table includes approximately 20,000 distinct CDR3 sequences, under 60% detected once. The TCR was taken from a human donor who had recovered from COVID-19. The sequenced material came from CD4+ T cells from blood, cultured in vitro. The chain employs TRBV4-2 and TRBJ1-5; no firm D call. CDR3 residues: CASSQEFGQPQHF. The DNA of the CDR3 is TGTGCCAGCAGCCAAGAGTTTGGTCAGCCCCAGCATTTT.